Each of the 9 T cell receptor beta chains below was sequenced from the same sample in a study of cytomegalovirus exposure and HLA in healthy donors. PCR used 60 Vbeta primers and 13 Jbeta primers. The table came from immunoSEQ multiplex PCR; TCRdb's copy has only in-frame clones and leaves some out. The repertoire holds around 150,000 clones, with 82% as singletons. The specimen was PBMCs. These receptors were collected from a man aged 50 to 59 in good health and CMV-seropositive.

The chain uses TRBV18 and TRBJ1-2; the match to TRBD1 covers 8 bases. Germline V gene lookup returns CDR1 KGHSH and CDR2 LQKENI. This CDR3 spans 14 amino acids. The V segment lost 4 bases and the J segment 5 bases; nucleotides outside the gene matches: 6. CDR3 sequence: CASSQGQGRYGYTF. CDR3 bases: TGTGCCAGCTCACAAGGACAGGGAAGATATGGCTACACCTTC.

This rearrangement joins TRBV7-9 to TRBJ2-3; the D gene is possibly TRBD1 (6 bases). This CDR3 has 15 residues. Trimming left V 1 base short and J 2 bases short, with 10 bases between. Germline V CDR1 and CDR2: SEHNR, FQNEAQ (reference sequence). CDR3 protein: CASSLVQGNTDTQYF. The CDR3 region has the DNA TGTGCCAGCAGCTTAGTTCAGGGGAACACAGATACGCAGTATTTT.

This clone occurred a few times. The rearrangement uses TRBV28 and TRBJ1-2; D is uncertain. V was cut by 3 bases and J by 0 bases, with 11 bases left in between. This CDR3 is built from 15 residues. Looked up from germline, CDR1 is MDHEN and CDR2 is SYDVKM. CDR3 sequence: CASSFGSDSNYGYTF. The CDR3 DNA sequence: TGTGCCAGCAGTTTTGGGAGCGACTCTAACTATGGCTACACCTTC.

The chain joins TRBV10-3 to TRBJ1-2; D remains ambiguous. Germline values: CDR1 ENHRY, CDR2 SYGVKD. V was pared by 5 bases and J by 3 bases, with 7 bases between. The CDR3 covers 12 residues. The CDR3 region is CAISRQDYGYTF. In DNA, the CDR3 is TGTGCCATCAGTCGACAAGACTATGGCTACACCTTC.

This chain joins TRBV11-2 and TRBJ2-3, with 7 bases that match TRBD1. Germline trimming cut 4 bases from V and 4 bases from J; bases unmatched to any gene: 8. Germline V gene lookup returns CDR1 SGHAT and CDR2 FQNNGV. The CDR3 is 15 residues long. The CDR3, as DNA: TGTGCCAGCAGCTCCCAGGGGGTTAGGGCAGATACGCAGTATTTT. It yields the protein CASSSQGVRADTQYF. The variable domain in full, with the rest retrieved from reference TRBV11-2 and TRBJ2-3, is EAGVAQSPRYKIIEKRQSVAFWCNPISGHATLYWYQQILGQGPKLLIQFQNNGVVDDSQLPKDRFSAERLKGVDSTLKIQPAKLEDSAVYLCASSSQGVRADTQYFGPGTRLTVL.

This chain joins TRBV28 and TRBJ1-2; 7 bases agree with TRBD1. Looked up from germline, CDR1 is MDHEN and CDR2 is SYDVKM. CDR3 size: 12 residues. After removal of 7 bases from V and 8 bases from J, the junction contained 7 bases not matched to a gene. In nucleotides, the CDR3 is TGTGCCAGCACCCCCAGGGGGGACGGCTACACCTTC. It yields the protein CASTPRGDGYTF.

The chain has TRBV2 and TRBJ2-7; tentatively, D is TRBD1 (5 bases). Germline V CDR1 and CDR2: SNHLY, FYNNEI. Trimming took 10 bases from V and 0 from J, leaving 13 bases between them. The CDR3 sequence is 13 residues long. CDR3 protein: CATHPGNSYEQYF. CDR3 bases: TGTGCCACCCACCCAGGGAACTCCTACGAGCAGTACTTC.

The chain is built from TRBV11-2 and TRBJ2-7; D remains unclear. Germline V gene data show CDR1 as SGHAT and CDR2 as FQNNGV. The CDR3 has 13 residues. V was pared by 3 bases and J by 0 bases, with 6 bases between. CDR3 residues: CASSFSFSYEQYF. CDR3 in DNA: TGTGCCAGCAGCTTCTCTTTCTCCTACGAGCAGTACTTC.

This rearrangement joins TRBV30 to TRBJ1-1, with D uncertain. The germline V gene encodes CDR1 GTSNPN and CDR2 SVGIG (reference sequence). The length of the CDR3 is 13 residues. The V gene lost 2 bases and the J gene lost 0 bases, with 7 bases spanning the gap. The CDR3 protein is CAWSNTLNTEAFF. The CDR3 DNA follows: TGTGCCTGGAGTAACACCTTGAACACTGAAGCTTTCTTT. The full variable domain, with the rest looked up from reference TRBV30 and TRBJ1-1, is SQTIHQWPATLVQPVGSPLSLECTVEGTSNPNLYWYRQAAGRGLQLLFYSVGIGQISSEVPQNLSASRPQDRQFILSSKKLLLSDSGFYLCAWSNTLNTEAFFGQGTRLTVV.